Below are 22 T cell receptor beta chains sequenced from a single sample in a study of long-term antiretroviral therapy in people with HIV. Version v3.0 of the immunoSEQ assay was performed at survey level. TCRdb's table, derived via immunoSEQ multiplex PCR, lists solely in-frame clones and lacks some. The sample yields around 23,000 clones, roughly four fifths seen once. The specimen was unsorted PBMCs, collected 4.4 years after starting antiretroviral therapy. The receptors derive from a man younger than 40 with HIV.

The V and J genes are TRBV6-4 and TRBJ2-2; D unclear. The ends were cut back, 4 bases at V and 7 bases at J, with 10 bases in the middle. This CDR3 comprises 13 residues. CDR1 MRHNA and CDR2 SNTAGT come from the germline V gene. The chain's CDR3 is CASSATLLGELFF. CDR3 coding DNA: TGTGCCAGCAGTGCTACCTTGCTCGGGGAGCTGTTTTTT.

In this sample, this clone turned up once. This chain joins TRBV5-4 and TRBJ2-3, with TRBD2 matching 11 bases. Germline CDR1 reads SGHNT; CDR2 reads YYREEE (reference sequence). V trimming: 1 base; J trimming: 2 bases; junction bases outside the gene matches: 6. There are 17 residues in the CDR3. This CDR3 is CASSLRTTSGVTDTQYF. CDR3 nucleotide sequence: TGTGCCAGCAGCTTGCGCACGACTAGCGGGGTCACAGATACGCAGTATTTT.

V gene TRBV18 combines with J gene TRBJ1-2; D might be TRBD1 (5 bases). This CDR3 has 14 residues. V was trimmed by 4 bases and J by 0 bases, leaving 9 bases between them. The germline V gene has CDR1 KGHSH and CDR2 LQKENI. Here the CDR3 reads CASSRGTANYGYTF. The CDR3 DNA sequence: TGTGCCAGCTCACGTGGGACGGCTAACTATGGCTACACCTTC.

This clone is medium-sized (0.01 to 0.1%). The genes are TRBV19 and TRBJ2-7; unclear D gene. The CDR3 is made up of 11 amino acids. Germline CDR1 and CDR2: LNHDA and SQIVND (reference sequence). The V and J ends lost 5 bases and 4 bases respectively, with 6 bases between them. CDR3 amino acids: CASSARYEQYF. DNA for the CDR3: TGTGCCAGTAGTGCCCGGTACGAGCAGTACTTC.

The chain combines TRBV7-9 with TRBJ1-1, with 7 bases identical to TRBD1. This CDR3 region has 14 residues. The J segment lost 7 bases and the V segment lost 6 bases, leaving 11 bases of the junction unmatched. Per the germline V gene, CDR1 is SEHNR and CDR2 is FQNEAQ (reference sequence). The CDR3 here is CASSNQGGDFEAFF. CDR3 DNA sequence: TGTGCCAGCAGTAATCAGGGGGGAGACTTTGAAGCTTTCTTT.

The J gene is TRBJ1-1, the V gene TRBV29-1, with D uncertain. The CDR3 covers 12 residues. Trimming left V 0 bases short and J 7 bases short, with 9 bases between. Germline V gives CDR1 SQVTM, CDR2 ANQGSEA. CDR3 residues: CSVEDAGSEAFF. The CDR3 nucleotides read TGCAGCGTTGAAGACGCAGGCAGTGAAGCTTTCTTT.

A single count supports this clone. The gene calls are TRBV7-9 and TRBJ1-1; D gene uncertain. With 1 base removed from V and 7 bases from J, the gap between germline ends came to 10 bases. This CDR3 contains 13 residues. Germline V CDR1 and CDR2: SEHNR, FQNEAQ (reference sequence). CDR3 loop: CASSLEARGEAFF. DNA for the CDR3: TGTGCCAGCAGCTTAGAGGCCCGGGGTGAAGCTTTCTTT.

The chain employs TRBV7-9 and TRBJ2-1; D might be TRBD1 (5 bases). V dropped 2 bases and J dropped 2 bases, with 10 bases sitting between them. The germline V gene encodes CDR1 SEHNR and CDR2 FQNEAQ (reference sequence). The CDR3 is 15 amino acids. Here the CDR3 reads CASSLSGLTYNEQFF. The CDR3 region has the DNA TGTGCCAGCAGCTTATCAGGGCTGACCTACAATGAGCAGTTCTTC.

DNA of the CDR3: TGTGCCAGCAGTCAGAGACAGGGGGAGACAGATACGCAGTATTTT. Translation: CASSQRQGETDTQYF. The chain is built from TRBV28 and TRBJ2-3; TRBD1 agrees at 9 bases. J was trimmed by 3 bases and V by 5 bases; bases with no gene match: 6. The CDR3 has 15 residues. Germline CDR1 reads MDHEN; CDR2 reads SYDVKM.

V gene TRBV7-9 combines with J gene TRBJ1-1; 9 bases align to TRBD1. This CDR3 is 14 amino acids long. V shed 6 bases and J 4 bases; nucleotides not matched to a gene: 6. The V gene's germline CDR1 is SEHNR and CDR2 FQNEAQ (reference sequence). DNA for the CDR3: TGTGCCAGCAGTCGGGACAGGGAGATCACTGAAGCTTTCTTT. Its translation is CASSRDREITEAFF.

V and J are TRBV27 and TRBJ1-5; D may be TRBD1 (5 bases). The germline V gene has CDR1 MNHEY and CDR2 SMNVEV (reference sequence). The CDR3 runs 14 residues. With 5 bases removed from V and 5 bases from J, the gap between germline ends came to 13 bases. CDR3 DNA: TGTGCCAGCAGTCCCTCGGGACCGCATCAGCCCCAGCATTTT. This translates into CASSPSGPHQPQHF.

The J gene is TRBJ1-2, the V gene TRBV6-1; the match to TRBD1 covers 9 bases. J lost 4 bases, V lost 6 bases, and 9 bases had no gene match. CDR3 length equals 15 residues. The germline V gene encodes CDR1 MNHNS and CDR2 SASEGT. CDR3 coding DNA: TGTGCCAGCAGACCCTCCGGACAGGGGCTCTATGGCTACACCTTC. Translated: CASRPSGQGLYGYTF.

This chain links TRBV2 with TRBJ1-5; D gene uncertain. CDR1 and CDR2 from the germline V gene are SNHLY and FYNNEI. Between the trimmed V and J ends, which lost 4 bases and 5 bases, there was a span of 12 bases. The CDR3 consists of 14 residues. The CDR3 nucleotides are TGTGCCAGCAGTGTCTTGACGGAAGATCAGCCCCAGCATTTT. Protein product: CASSVLTEDQPQHF. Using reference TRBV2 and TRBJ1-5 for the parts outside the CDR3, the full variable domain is EPEVTQTPSHQVTQMGQEVILRCVPISNHLYFYWYRQILGQKVEFLVSFYNNEISEKSEIFDDQFSVERPDGSNFTLKIRSTKLEDSAMYFCASSVLTEDQPQHFGDGTRLSIL.

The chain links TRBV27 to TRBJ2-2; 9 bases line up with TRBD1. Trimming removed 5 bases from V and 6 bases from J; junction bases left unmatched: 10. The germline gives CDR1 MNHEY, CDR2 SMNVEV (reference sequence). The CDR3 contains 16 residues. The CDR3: CASSRPGTGKAGELFF. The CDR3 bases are TGTGCCAGCAGTCGCCCCGGGACAGGGAAAGCCGGGGAGCTGTTTTTT.

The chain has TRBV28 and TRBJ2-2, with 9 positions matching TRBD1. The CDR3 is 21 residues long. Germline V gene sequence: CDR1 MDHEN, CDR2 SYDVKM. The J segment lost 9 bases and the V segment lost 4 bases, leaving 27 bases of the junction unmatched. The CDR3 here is CASSSPGTHRDREGSMRELFF. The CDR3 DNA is TGTGCCAGCAGTTCTCCCGGGACCCACCGGGACAGGGAGGGTAGCATGAGGGAGCTGTTTTTT.

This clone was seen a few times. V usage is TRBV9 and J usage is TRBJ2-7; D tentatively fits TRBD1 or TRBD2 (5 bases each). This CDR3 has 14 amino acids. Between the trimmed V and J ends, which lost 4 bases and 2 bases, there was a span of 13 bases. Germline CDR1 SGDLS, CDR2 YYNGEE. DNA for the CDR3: TGTGCCAGCAGCCACCGGGACGGACCCTACGAGCAGTACTTC. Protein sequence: CASSHRDGPYEQYF.

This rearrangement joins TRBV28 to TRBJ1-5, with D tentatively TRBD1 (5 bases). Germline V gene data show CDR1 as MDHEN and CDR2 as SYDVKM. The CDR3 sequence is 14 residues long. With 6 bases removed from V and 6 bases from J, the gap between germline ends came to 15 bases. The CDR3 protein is CASSPRLRGQPQHF. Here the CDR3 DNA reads TGTGCCAGCAGCCCGCGTCTGAGGGGTCAGCCCCAGCATTTT.

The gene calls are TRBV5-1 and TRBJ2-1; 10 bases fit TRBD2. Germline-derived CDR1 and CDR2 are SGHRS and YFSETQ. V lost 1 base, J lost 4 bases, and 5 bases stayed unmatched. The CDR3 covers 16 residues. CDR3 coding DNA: TGCGCCAGCAGCTTGAGGTCTAGCGGGAGTTACAATGAGCAGTTCTTC. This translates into CASSLRSSGSYNEQFF.

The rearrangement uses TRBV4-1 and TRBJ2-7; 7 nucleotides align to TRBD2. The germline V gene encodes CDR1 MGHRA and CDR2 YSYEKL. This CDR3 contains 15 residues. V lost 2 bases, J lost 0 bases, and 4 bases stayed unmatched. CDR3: CASSQQAGSSYEQYF. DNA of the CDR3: TGCGCCAGCAGCCAACAAGCGGGAAGCTCCTACGAGCAGTACTTC.

The CDR3 loop reads CASSWGPADGYTF. In nucleotides, the CDR3 is TGTGCCAGCAGTTGGGGCCCTGCGGATGGCTACACCTTC. The chain employs TRBV6-5 and TRBJ1-2; a weak D match, TRBD1 (5 bases). The V gene lost 4 bases and the J gene lost 6 bases, with 12 bases spanning the gap. This CDR3 spans 13 amino acids. Germline CDR1 is MNHEY and CDR2 is SVGAGI.

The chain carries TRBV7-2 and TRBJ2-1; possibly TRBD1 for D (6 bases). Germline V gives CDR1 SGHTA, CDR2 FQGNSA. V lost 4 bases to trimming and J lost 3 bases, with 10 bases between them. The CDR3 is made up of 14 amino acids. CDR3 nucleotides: TGTGCCAGCAGCTCCACCAGGGGCTACAATGAGCAGTTCTTC. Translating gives CASSSTRGYNEQFF. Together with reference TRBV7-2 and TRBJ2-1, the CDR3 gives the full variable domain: GAGVSQSPSNKVTEKGKDVELRCDPISGHTALYWYRQSLGQGLEFLIYFQGNSAPDKSGLPSDRFSAERTGGSVSTLTIQRTQQEDSAVYLCASSSTRGYNEQFFGPGTRLTVL.

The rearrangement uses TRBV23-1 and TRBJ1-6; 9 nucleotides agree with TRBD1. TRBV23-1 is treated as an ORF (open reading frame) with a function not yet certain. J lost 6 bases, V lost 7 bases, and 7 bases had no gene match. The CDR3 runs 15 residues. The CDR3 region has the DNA TGCGCCAGCACCCAGGGACAGGGCCGTAATTCACCCCTCCACTTT. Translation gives CASTQGQGRNSPLHF.